This TCR beta chain came from a study of tumor and adjacent non-tumor tissue in lung cancer. Looking at the study overall: Histology: under 15 adenocarcinoma, a couple of squamous cell carcinoma, 1 small cell lung cancer. Whole-study results and caveats: Tumor TCR diversity, when higher, was linked to shorter survival.

Three rounds of nested PCR, following a modified ARM-PCR protocol, produced the TCRbeta library. Each CDR3 protein gets one entry after TCRdb re-called the multiplex PCR reads with MiXCR. This sample has 200,000 to 250,000 distinct CDR3 sequences; about 76% occur once, and the top ten carry approximately 25%. This sample's RNA came from whole unsorted tissue. Points on this clonotype: What it binds is unknown.

The origin of this receptor is a man between 60 and 75 years old with non-small cell lung cancer. Material for sequencing was lung tumor tissue.

In nucleotides, the CDR3 is TGTGCCAGCAGCCTACCGTACGGGGGAGAGACCCAGTACTTC. It specifies CASSLPYGGETQYF. The rearrangement links TRBV5-5 to TRBJ2-5, with a tentative D call TRBD2 (6 bases). This CDR3 contains 14 residues. V shed 4 bases and J shed 4 bases, with 14 bases lying between them. CDR1 SGHKS and CDR2 YYEKEE come from the germline V gene (reference sequence).